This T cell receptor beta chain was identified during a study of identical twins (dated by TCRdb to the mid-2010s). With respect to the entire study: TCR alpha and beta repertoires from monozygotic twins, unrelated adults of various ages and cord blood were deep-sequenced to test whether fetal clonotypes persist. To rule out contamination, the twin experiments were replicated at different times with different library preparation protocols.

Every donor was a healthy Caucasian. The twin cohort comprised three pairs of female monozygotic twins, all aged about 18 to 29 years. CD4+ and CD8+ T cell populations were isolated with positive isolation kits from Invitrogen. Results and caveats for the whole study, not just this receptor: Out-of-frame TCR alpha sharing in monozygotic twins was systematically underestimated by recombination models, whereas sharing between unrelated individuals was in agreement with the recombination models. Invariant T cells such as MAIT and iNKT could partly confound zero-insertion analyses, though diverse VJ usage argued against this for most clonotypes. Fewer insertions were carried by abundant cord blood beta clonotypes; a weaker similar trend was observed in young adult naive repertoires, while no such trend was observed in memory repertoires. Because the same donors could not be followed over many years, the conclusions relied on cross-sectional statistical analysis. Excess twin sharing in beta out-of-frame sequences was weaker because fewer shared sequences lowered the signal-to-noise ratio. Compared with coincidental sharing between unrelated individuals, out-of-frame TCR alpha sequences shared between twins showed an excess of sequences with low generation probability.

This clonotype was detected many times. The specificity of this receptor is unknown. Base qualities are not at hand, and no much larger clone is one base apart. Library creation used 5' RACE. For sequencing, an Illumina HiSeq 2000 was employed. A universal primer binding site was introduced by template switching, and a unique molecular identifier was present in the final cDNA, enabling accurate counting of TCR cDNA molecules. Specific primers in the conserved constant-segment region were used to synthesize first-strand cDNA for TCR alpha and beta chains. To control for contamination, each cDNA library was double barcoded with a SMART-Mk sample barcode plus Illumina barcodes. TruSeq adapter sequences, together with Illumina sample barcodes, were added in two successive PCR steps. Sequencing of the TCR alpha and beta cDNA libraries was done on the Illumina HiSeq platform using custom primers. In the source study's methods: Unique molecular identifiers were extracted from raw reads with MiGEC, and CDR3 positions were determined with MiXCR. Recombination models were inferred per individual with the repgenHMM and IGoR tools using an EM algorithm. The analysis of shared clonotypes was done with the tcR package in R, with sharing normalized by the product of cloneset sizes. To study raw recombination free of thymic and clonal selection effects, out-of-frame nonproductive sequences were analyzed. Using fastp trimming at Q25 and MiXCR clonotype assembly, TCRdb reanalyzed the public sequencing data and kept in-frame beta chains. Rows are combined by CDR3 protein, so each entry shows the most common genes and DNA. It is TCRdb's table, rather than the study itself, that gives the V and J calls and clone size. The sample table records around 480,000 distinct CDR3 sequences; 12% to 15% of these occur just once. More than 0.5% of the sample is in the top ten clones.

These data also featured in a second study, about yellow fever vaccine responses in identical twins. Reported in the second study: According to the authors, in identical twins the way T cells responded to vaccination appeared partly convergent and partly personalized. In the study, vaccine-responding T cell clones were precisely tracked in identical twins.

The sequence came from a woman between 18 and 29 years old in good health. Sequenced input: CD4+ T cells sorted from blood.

The bases read TGTGCCAGCAGTTCGACAGAAACCAACTACGAGCAGTACTTC. This encodes CASSSTETNYEQYF. Recombination connected TRBV6-2 or TRBV6-3 to TRBJ2-7; TRBD1 could be the D gene, as 5 bases match. Measured from the cysteine to the phenylalanine, the CDR3 is 14 residues long. The CDR3 DNA has 42 bases and is translated from base 1. Looking up the germline V gene yields CDR1 MNHEY and CDR2 SVGEGT. Trimming at the junction amounts to 4 bases on V and 3 bases on J, and the germline ends lie 13 bases apart.